Listed below are T cell receptor beta chains from one sample, sequenced in a study of control samples from healthy donors and cancer patients. Sequenced by immunoSEQ multiplex PCR; TCRdb stores in-frame clones only, minus some. The sample shows about 160,000 clones, 93% of them seen only once. The source material was blood. The source of these receptors is a man aged 18 to 35 in good health. CDR3s include the opening cysteine and the closing phenylalanine or tryptophan. Each record gives: D gene, J gene, V gene, clone size, CDR3 protein. D genes are given only for firm matches. Size is omitted from some rows. Given values are once, few, many or a class for expanded clones.

.	TRBJ2-1	TRBV5-1	many	CASTERKNEKQFF
.	TRBJ2-6	TRBV2	.	CASSPGHTSGANVLTF
.	TRBJ1-1	TRBV5-4	.	CASSLQINTEAFF
.	TRBJ1-5	TRBV12-1	.	CASSSRTARDQPQHF
.	TRBJ1-6	TRBV11-2	.	CASSPQISSYNSPLHF
.	TRBJ1-2	TRBV27	.	CASTSGGRGYTF
.	TRBJ2-7	TRBV6-5	.	CASSYSQGSEQYF
.	TRBJ1-4	TRBV7-9	once	CASSRIATNEKLFF
TRBD1	TRBJ1-5	TRBV18	.	CASSPSQGVSNQPQHF
TRBD1	TRBJ1-1	TRBV19	once	CASSIRPGQGAVNTEAFF
TRBD1	TRBJ1-1	TRBV5-1	.	CASSLQGGSDTEAFF